The 18 T cell receptor beta chains listed next were all sequenced from one sample in a study of blood T cell repertoires in COVID-19 (dated by TCRdb to the early 2020s). Library preparation was by the immunoSEQ multiplex PCR assay. TCRdb provides this immuneACCESS table in a form limited to in-frame rearrangements. Some clones are lacking; in checked studies, under half of them reflect an unresolved V gene, and why the rest are absent is not known. The sample table records 240,000 or so clones; approximately 84% of these occur just once. Of the sample, around 3% is held by the ten largest clones. Sequencing used PBMCs or T cells enriched from blood (not recorded which). These receptors came from a woman aged 40 to 50 with acute COVID-19.

The chain is built from TRBV19 and TRBJ1-2; 9 nucleotides agree with TRBD1. Germline loops: CDR1 LNHDA, CDR2 SQIVND (reference sequence). The CDR3 extends over 15 amino acids. With V trimmed by 8 bases and J by 7 bases, 14 bases remained unmatched. The CDR3 region has the DNA TGTGCCAGTCTAATGGCCGGGACAGGGTCGGGTGGCTACACCTTC. Its translation is CASLMAGTGSGGYTF.

CDR3 DNA sequence: TGTGCCAGCAACCACAGACAGAACTACGAGCAGTACTTC. Its translation is CASNHRQNYEQYF. J is TRBJ2-7 and V is TRBV6-5, with a tentative D call TRBD1 (5 bases). The ends were cut back, 7 bases at V and 3 bases at J, with 13 bases in the middle. The CDR3 is made up of 13 amino acids. Germline loops: CDR1 MNHEY, CDR2 SVGAGI.

This clone was observed a few times. CDR3 in DNA: TGTGCCAGTGGATGGACTAGCGGGTACAATGAGCAGTTCTTC. It is translated as CASGWTSGYNEQFF. The genes are TRBV19 and TRBJ2-1; 11 bases line up with TRBD2. The V segment lost 8 bases and the J segment 4 bases; nucleotides outside the gene matches: 4. This CDR3 is 14 amino acids long. Germline CDR1 and CDR2: LNHDA and SQIVND (reference sequence).

V usage is TRBV25-1 and J usage is TRBJ2-3, with a possible D match to TRBD2 (7 bases). The V gene lost 2 bases and the J gene lost 2 bases, with 11 bases spanning the gap. The length of the CDR3 is 15 residues. Per germline, CDR1 MGHDK and CDR2 SYGVNS. The CDR3 sequence: CASSELAGATDTQYF. As DNA, the CDR3 is TGTGCCAGCAGTGAACTGGCGGGGGCCACAGATACGCAGTATTTT.

This clone has just a few counts. The rearrangement joins TRBV27 to TRBJ1-1; D is unresolved. CDR3 length: 15 residues. Trimming removed 0 bases from V and 7 bases from J, with 15 bases in between. CDR1 is MNHEY and CDR2 is SMNVEV in the germline V gene (reference sequence). The CDR3 DNA reads TGTGCCAGCAGTTTATCGGGCAGTTACCCAGGTGAAGCTTTCTTT. Translated, it gives CASSLSGSYPGEAFF.

The chain carries TRBV2 and TRBJ2-7; possible D gene TRBD2, 6 bases. Trimming took off 6 bases at V and 2 bases at J, with 17 bases between the two ends. There are 15 residues in the CDR3. CDR1 SNHLY and CDR2 FYNNEI come from the germline V gene. CDR3 residues: CASRGRREPPYEQYF. In DNA, the CDR3 is TGTGCCAGCAGGGGAAGGCGGGAACCCCCCTACGAGCAGTACTTC.

The chain employs TRBV27 and TRBJ1-1; 10 bases agree with TRBD1. CDR1 is MNHEY and CDR2 is SMNVEV in the germline V gene (reference sequence). This CDR3 region has 16 residues. J lost 1 base, V lost 5 bases, and 7 bases had no gene match. The chain's CDR3 is CASSPRRDRGNTEAFF. CDR3 bases: TGTGCCAGCAGTCCGAGACGGGACAGGGGGAACACTGAAGCTTTCTTT.

The V gene is TRBV4-2, the J gene TRBJ2-2, with 12 bases aligning to TRBD2. CDR1 and CDR2 (germline): LGHNA, YNFKEQ. Trimming took 6 bases from V and 1 from J; bases not matched to a gene: 15. The CDR3 runs 20 residues. This CDR3 reads CASSPKNPLTSGRNTGELFF. As DNA, the CDR3 is TGTGCCAGCAGTCCAAAGAATCCCTTGACTAGCGGGAGGAACACCGGGGAGCTGTTTTTT.

The genes are TRBV7-6 and TRBJ2-6, with D possibly TRBD2 on 5 matching bases. This CDR3 has 17 residues. CDR1 SGHVS and CDR2 FNYEAQ come from the germline V gene. V shed 2 bases and J shed 0 bases, with 11 bases lying between them. In DNA form, the CDR3 reads TGTGCCAGCAGCTTATTAGGAGGATTCTCTGGGGCCAACGTCCTGACTTTC. It specifies CASSLLGGFSGANVLTF. The full variable domain, in which reference TRBV7-6 and TRBJ2-6 provide the parts outside the CDR3, is GAGVSQSPRYKVTKRGQDVALRCDPISGHVSLYWYRQALGQGPEFLTYFNYEAQQDKSGLPNDRFSAERPEGSISTLTIQRTEQRDSAMYRCASSLLGGFSGANVLTFGAGSRLTVL.

The CDR3 DNA reads as TGTGCCAGCAGCTTAGGGACTAGCGGGCGCCGCTCCTACAATGAGCAGTTCTTC. Amino acids: CASSLGTSGRRSYNEQFF. V usage is TRBV13 and J usage is TRBJ2-1, with 10 bases lining up with TRBD2. V shed 0 bases and J 0 bases; nucleotides not matched to a gene: 5. This CDR3 contains 18 residues. Germline-derived CDR1 and CDR2 are PRHDT and FYEKMQ (reference sequence).

The chain combines TRBV19 with TRBJ2-1; the D gene is possibly TRBD2 (6 bases). Germline lookup yields CDR1 LNHDA and CDR2 SQIVND (reference sequence). The CDR3 runs to 14 residues. V was pared by 3 bases and J by 7 bases, with 13 bases between. CDR3 protein: CASSIGGKGNEQFF. The DNA of the CDR3 is TGTGCCAGTAGTATTGGGGGGAAAGGAAATGAGCAGTTCTTC.

The chain is built from TRBV11-3 and TRBJ2-7, with TRBD2 identical over 9 bases. Per the germline V gene, CDR1 is SGHNT and CDR2 is YENEEA. J gave up 4 bases and V 0 bases, and 13 bases lay outside the gene matches. The CDR3 consists of 18 residues. The CDR3 protein is CASSLESGGSGSVYEQYF. As DNA, the CDR3 is TGTGCCAGCAGCTTAGAGTCCGGGGGTAGCGGGAGTGTATACGAGCAGTACTTC.

The sample holds a few counts of this clone. The chain uses TRBV19 and TRBJ2-7; D is possibly TRBD2 (5 bases). The CDR3 totals 14 residues. Per germline, CDR1 LNHDA and CDR2 SQIVND (reference sequence). V lost 3 bases and J lost 1, with 10 bases in between. CDR3 sequence: CASSMYGMSYEQYF. The CDR3 region has the DNA TGTGCCAGTAGTATGTACGGGATGTCCTACGAGCAGTACTTC.

The V call is TRBV6-5, the J call TRBJ1-6; 9 bases are shared with TRBD1. With 8 bases clipped from V and 7 bases from J, the junction kept 3 bases outside the gene matches. There are 13 residues in the CDR3. The germline V gene encodes CDR1 MNHEY and CDR2 SVGAGI. The CDR3 region has the DNA TGTGCCAGCGAGGGACAGGGCAATTCACCCCTCCACTTT. As protein: CASEGQGNSPLHF.

The rearrangement links TRBV6-5 to TRBJ1-2; possible D gene TRBD1, 6 bases. V dropped 0 bases and J dropped 6 bases, with 14 bases sitting between them. The CDR3 sequence is 15 residues long. The germline CDR1 and CDR2 sequences are MNHEY and SVGAGI. The CDR3 spells CASSYSGGRKHGYTF. Written as DNA, the CDR3 is TGTGCCAGCAGTTACTCGGGGGGGCGAAAACATGGCTACACCTTC.

V usage is TRBV25-1 and J usage is TRBJ2-7; TRBD1 matches 8 bases. The CDR3 consists of 14 residues. The ends lost 4 bases at V and 3 bases at J; junction bases unmatched: 5. Looked up from germline, CDR1 is MGHDK and CDR2 is SYGVNS. CDR3 loop: CASSVDREHYEQYF. The DNA of the CDR3 is TGTGCCAGCAGTGTGGACAGGGAGCACTACGAGCAGTACTTC.

The rearrangement joins TRBV4-1 to TRBJ2-4, with TRBD1 matching over 7 bases. V lost 3 bases and J lost 5; bases outside the gene matches: 7. This CDR3 spans 15 amino acids. CDR1 is MGHRA and CDR2 is YSYEKL in the germline V gene. The CDR3 nucleotides read TGCGCCAGCAGCCATTTATCAGGGGGTCAAAACATTCAGTACTTC. This sequence encodes CASSHLSGGQNIQYF.

The rearrangement uses TRBV7-8 and TRBJ2-7, with a weak D call TRBD2 (6 bases). This CDR3 has 14 residues. The V gene lost 5 bases and the J gene lost 2 bases, with 13 bases spanning the gap. The germline V gene has CDR1 SGHVS and CDR2 FQNEAQ. The chain's CDR3 is CASSRGTGTYEQYF. The CDR3 DNA follows: TGTGCCAGCAGCCGCGGGACTGGGACCTACGAGCAGTACTTC.